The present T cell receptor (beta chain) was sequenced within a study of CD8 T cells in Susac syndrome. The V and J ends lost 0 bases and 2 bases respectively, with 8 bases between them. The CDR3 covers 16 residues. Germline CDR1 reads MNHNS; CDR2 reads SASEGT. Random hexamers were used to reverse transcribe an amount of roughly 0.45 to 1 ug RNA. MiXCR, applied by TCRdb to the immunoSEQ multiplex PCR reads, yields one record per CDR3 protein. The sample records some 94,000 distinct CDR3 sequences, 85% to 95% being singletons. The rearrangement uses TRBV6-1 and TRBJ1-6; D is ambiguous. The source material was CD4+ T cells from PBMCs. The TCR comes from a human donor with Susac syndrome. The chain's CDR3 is CASSEAPGTYNSPLHF. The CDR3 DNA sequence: TGTGCCAGCAGTGAAGCCCCGGGGACCTATAATTCACCCCTCCACTTT.